These 21 T cell receptor beta chains were all obtained from the same sample, sequenced in a study of CD8+ T cells in alopecia areata. As to treatment: oral pan-JAK inhibitor, 5-10 mg twice daily. TCR sequencing used cDNA made by reverse transcription of extracted RNA. The repertoire was sequenced with immunoSEQ multiplex PCR; TCRdb's copy has only in-frame clones and lacks some. Of about 220,000 clones listed, about 50% are singletons. The specimen was CD4+ T cells sorted from blood, collected at week 4, from a patient treated with tofacitinib. These receptors originate from a human donor with alopecia areata.

The chain combines TRBV29-1 with TRBJ1-1; no clear D gene. V lost 7 bases to trimming and J lost 1 base, with 13 bases between them. Germline V CDR1 and CDR2: SQVTM, ANQGSEA. The length of the CDR3 is 13 residues. CDR3 in DNA: TGCAGCGCCGGAGGCCGTACGAACACTGAAGCTTTCTTT. Translation: CSAGGRTNTEAFF.

The genes are TRBV11-2 and TRBJ2-3, with D hard to call. Germline assignment: CDR1 SGHAT and CDR2 FQNNGV. Trimming cost V 5 bases and J 0 bases, with 21 bases left between them. The CDR3 spans 18 residues. CDR3 protein: CASSQPKPGYASTDTQYF. The CDR3 DNA reads TGTGCCAGCAGCCAACCAAAACCTGGGTACGCTAGCACAGATACGCAGTATTTT.

The V gene is TRBV27, the J gene TRBJ1-1, with D tentatively TRBD1 (6 bases). Per the germline V gene, CDR1 is MNHEY and CDR2 is SMNVEV (reference sequence). The ends were cut back, 5 bases at V and 0 bases at J, with 10 bases in the middle. The CDR3 runs to 14 residues. CDR3 region: CASSAGAMNTEAFF. CDR3 DNA: TGTGCCAGCAGTGCGGGGGCCATGAACACTGAAGCTTTCTTT.

This chain links TRBV9 with TRBJ2-2, with 7 bases fitting TRBD2. J gave up 4 bases and V 0 bases, and 0 bases lay outside the gene matches. CDR1 SGDLS and CDR2 YYNGEE come from the germline V gene. This CDR3 is built from 14 residues. The CDR3: CASSVERGTGELFF. In nucleotides, the CDR3 is TGTGCCAGCAGCGTAGAGCGGGGCACCGGGGAGCTGTTTTTT.

The chain carries TRBV4-3 and TRBJ2-1; TRBD2 aligns across 12 bases. This CDR3 comprises 20 residues. Germline trimming cut 3 bases from V and 0 bases from J; bases unmatched to any gene: 12. The germline gives CDR1 LGHNA, CDR2 YSLEER. For the CDR3, the DNA is TGCGCCAGCAGCCATCCTACCAGGACTAGCGGGGAGAGCTCCTACAATGAGCAGTTCTTC. Its protein product is CASSHPTRTSGESSYNEQFF.

The J gene is TRBJ1-5, the V gene TRBV30; possible D gene TRBD1, 5 bases. V was cut by 5 bases and J by 1 base, with 12 bases left in between. Germline CDR1 and CDR2: GTSNPN and SVGIG (reference sequence). The length of the CDR3 is 14 residues. The CDR3 bases are TGTGCCTGGGGCAGGGAGTTGAGCAATCAGCCCCAGCATTTT. This sequence encodes CAWGRELSNQPQHF.

This sequence joins TRBV7-9 and TRBJ1-1, with 7 bases that match TRBD1. The CDR3 loop spans 15 amino acids. The ends lost 5 bases at V and 1 base at J; junction bases unmatched: 7. In germline, CDR1 is SEHNR, CDR2 FQNEAQ (reference sequence). CDR3 region: CASSRGDSQNTEAFF. Written as DNA, the CDR3 is TGTGCCAGCAGCCGAGGGGACAGTCAGAACACTGAAGCTTTCTTT. Combining the CDR3 with reference TRBV7-9 and TRBJ1-1 gives the whole variable domain DTGVSQNPRHKITKRGQNVTFRCDPISEHNRLYWYRQTLGQGPEFLTYFQNEAQLEKSRLLSDRFSAERPKGSFSTLEIQRTEQGDSAMYLCASSRGDSQNTEAFFGQGTRLTVV.

The chain carries TRBV5-1 and TRBJ2-3; TRBD2 matches 7 bases. Trimming took 4 bases from V and 1 from J; bases not matched to a gene: 9. This CDR3 is 16 amino acids long. Germline values: CDR1 SGHRS, CDR2 YFSETQ. This CDR3 reads CASSLPSSGGTDTQYF. The CDR3 nucleotides are TGCGCCAGCAGCCTACCGTCTAGCGGAGGCACAGATACGCAGTATTTT.

The genes are TRBV27 and TRBJ2-1; 7 bases line up with TRBD2. With V trimmed by 6 bases and J by 4 bases, 6 bases remained unmatched. The CDR3 covers 14 residues. Germline CDR1 is MNHEY and CDR2 is SMNVEV (reference sequence). DNA of the CDR3: TGTGCCAGCAGGCGCCGGGGGGATTACAATGAGCAGTTCTTC. This encodes CASRRRGDYNEQFF.

This clone was recorded at least ten times. At the DNA level, this CDR3 is encoded by other sequences in the same sample as well. The rearrangement links TRBV27 to TRBJ1-6; D is unclear. This CDR3 has 13 residues. The V gene lost 1 base and the J gene lost 7 bases, with 5 bases spanning the gap. Germline V CDR1 and CDR2: MNHEY, SMNVEV (reference sequence). The CDR3 coding sequence is TGTGCCAGCAGTTTATATCGGAATTCACCCCTCCACTTT. Translating it yields CASSLYRNSPLHF.

The rearrangement joins TRBV7-2 to TRBJ2-7; 7 bases match TRBD2. Germline V gene sequence: CDR1 SGHTA, CDR2 FQGNSA. The J segment lost 4 bases and the V segment lost 6 bases, leaving 6 bases of the junction unmatched. This CDR3 has 13 residues. CDR3 in DNA: TGTGCCAGCAGGACGACTAGCCGGTACGAGCAGTACTTC. It translates to CASRTTSRYEQYF.

The chain has TRBV7-9 and TRBJ2-7; D may be TRBD2 (5 bases). The V end was cut by 0 bases, the J end by 6 bases, with 12 bases between. CDR1 is SEHNR, CDR2 FQNEAQ, per germline (reference sequence). The CDR3 is made up of 14 amino acids. The CDR3 DNA reads TGTGCCAGCAGCTTAGCAACCGGGAAACGCGAGCAGTACTTC. Its protein product is CASSLATGKREQYF.

The rearrangement uses TRBV7-2 and TRBJ2-7, with D possibly matching TRBD2 (7 bases). Trimming removed 4 bases at V and 7 bases at J, with 20 bases between. The CDR3 has 15 amino acids. CDR1 and CDR2 from the germline V gene are SGHTA and FQGNSA. CDR3 in DNA: TGTGCCAGCAGCTCTGCTGCCCGGGGGGCCGGTGAGCAGTACTTC. As protein: CASSSAARGAGEQYF.

This chain connects TRBV5-1 to TRBJ2-2, with 9 bases identical to TRBD1. The CDR3 is 16 amino acids. Trimming at V came to 8 bases and at J to 0 bases, leaving 8 bases not matched to a gene. CDR1 SGHRS and CDR2 YFSETQ come from the germline V gene. CDR3 DNA sequence: TGCGCCAGTGTAGAACAGGGGGCTACGAACACCGGGGAGCTGTTTTTT. Translation: CASVEQGATNTGELFF.

This clone was recorded a few times. The chain combines TRBV29-1 with TRBJ2-1, with TRBD1 matching 7 bases. The V segment lost 3 bases and the J segment 1 base; nucleotides outside the gene matches: 6. Germline CDR1 and CDR2: SQVTM and ANQGSEA. There are 15 residues in the CDR3. The DNA for the CDR3 is TGCAGCGTTGATCGACAGGGTATTTCCTACAATGAGCAGTTCTTC. Its translation: CSVDRQGISYNEQFF.

This clone was picked up a small number of times. This chain links TRBV9 with TRBJ1-2; D may be TRBD1 (5 bases). The germline V and J ends were trimmed by 4 bases and 4 bases, with 14 bases remaining between them. Looked up from germline, CDR1 is SGDLS and CDR2 is YYNGEE. There are 14 residues in the CDR3. The CDR3 coding sequence is TGTGCCAGCAGCAACTCGGGGCAGCCCTATGGCTACACCTTC. Amino acids: CASSNSGQPYGYTF.

This clone was counted only a few times. V and J are TRBV29-1 and TRBJ2-1, with D perhaps assigned TRBD1 or TRBD2 (6 bases each). The CDR3 consists of 13 residues. V dropped 8 bases and J dropped 9 bases, with 20 bases sitting between them. In germline, CDR1 is SQVTM, CDR2 ANQGSEA. The CDR3 DNA is TGCAGCTACGATCCGGGGGCCCCTGGTGAGCAGTTCTTC. Its translation is CSYDPGAPGEQFF.

The chain recombines TRBV7-3 with TRBJ1-6; 8 positions match TRBD1. The germline gives CDR1 SGHTA, CDR2 FQGTGA. V lost 4 bases and J lost 5; bases outside the gene matches: 4. The CDR3 has 15 residues. Here the CDR3 reads CASSSQTGDNSPLHF. The DNA for the CDR3 is TGTGCCAGCAGCTCCCAGACAGGGGATAATTCACCCCTCCACTTT.

The chain couples TRBV7-3 to TRBJ2-1; possibly TRBD2 for D (6 bases). Trimming shortened V by 5 bases and J by 4 bases, and 9 bases separated the two germline ends. The CDR3 runs 13 residues. Germline values: CDR1 SGHTA, CDR2 FQGTGA. The CDR3 loop is CASSKTRYNEQFF. DNA of the CDR3: TGTGCCAGCAGCAAGACTAGGTACAATGAGCAGTTCTTC.

The chain couples TRBV4-3 to TRBJ2-3; D is uncertain. CDR3 length: 15 amino acids. V was shortened by 2 bases and J by 6 bases, with 15 bases between the two germline ends. The germline CDR1 and CDR2 sequences are LGHNA and YSLEER. The CDR3 DNA reads as TGCGCCAGCAGCCAATCACCGGCTTGGCGGGATACGCAGTATTTT. Its translation is CASSQSPAWRDTQYF.

The rearrangement links TRBV6-6 to TRBJ2-7; TRBD2 agrees at 8 bases. The length of the CDR3 is 13 residues. After removal of 5 bases from V and 3 bases from J, the junction contained 3 bases not matched to a gene. CDR1 MNHNY and CDR2 SVGAGI come from the germline V gene (reference sequence). CDR3 region: CASSPGLGYEQYF. CDR3 nucleotide sequence: TGTGCCAGCAGTCCGGGACTAGGCTACGAGCAGTACTTC.